These 28 T cell receptor beta chains came from one sample sequenced in a study of cytomegalovirus exposure and HLA in healthy donors. The repertoire was sequenced with immunoSEQ multiplex PCR; TCRdb's copy has only in-frame clones and lacks some. This sample carries 90,000 to 130,000 clones, roughly 90% of them seen once, and the ten largest clones take more than 1.4%. Sequencing was carried out using PBMCs. All receptors come from a woman in her twenties or thirties in good health and CMV-seropositive.

This clone was found once. The chain has TRBV4-3 and TRBJ2-1; weak D call: TRBD2 (6 bases). Germline lookup yields CDR1 LGHNA and CDR2 YSLEER. The CDR3 totals 15 residues. Trimming removed 3 bases from V and 9 bases from J, with 18 bases in between. CDR3 loop: CASSQTLGGMGEQFF. The CDR3 region has the DNA TGCGCCAGCAGCCAGACCCTCGGCGGGATGGGTGAGCAGTTCTTC.

The chain joins TRBV6-6 to TRBJ1-5, with 8 bases matching TRBD1. Trimming removed 5 bases from V and 1 base from J; junction bases left unmatched: 7. Germline values: CDR1 MNHNY, CDR2 SVGAGI (reference sequence). The CDR3 has 16 residues. The CDR3 sequence: CASSLGQGGSNQPQHF. The CDR3 DNA follows: TGTGCCAGCAGTCTTGGACAGGGTGGGAGCAATCAGCCCCAGCATTTT.

The V gene is TRBV4-2, the J gene TRBJ2-7; 11 bases match TRBD2. Germline V gene lookup returns CDR1 LGHNA and CDR2 YNFKEQ. The V gene end was trimmed by 4 bases and the J gene end by 3 bases; junction bases not matched to a gene: 5. The CDR3 totals 15 residues. The CDR3 nucleotides read TGTGCCAGCAGCCCTACTAGCGGGAGTCTCTACGAGCAGTACTTC. This encodes CASSPTSGSLYEQYF.

The chain recombines TRBV29-1 with TRBJ2-7, with a possible D match to TRBD2 (6 bases). The CDR3 covers 14 residues. Germline V gene lookup returns CDR1 SQVTM and CDR2 ANQGSEA. V lost 7 bases to trimming and J lost 6 bases, with 22 bases between them. CDR3 sequence reads: CSAGGEPTRAEQYF. DNA of the CDR3: TGCAGCGCGGGCGGGGAGCCTACCCGGGCCGAGCAGTACTTC.

V is TRBV7-2 and J is TRBJ1-5; the match to TRBD1 covers 7 bases. Germline CDR1 reads SGHTA; CDR2 reads FQGNSA. After removal of 2 bases from V and 7 bases from J, the junction contained 8 bases not matched to a gene. This CDR3 has 15 residues. CDR3 residues: CASSLKGQGDQPQHF. The CDR3 coding sequence is TGTGCCAGCAGCTTAAAGGGCCAGGGGGACCAGCCCCAGCATTTT. Using reference TRBV7-2 and TRBJ1-5 for the parts outside the CDR3, the full variable domain is GAGVSQSPSNKVTEKGKDVELRCDPISGHTALYWYRQSLGQGLEFLIYFQGNSAPDKSGLPSDRFSAERTGGSVSTLTIQRTQQEDSAVYLCASSLKGQGDQPQHFGDGTRLSIL.

The CDR3 protein is CASTRLAGGTGELFF. The CDR3 nucleotides are TGTGCCAGCACCAGACTAGCGGGAGGTACCGGGGAGCTGTTTTTT. The chain uses TRBV28 and TRBJ2-2; 13 bases align to TRBD2. V shed 7 bases and J 5 bases; nucleotides not matched to a gene: 4. The CDR3 length is 15 residues. Germline assignment: CDR1 MDHEN and CDR2 SYDVKM.

The chain carries TRBV4-1 and TRBJ2-1, with a weak D call TRBD2 (7 bases). CDR1 and CDR2 (germline): MGHRA, YSYEKL. V was trimmed by 0 bases and J by 1 base, leaving 10 bases between them. The CDR3 has 16 amino acids. CDR3 sequence reads: CASSQDEGGSYNEQFF. The CDR3, as DNA: TGCGCCAGCAGCCAAGACGAGGGGGGGTCCTACAATGAGCAGTTCTTC.

This rearrangement joins TRBV28 to TRBJ2-7; no reliable D call. CDR1 MDHEN and CDR2 SYDVKM come from the germline V gene. The CDR3 loop spans 17 amino acids. V gave up 3 bases and J gave up 2 bases, with 20 bases separating them. The CDR3 spells CASSLVLGKLLTYEQYF. Here the CDR3 DNA reads TGTGCCAGCAGTTTGGTTCTAGGTAAACTTCTTACCTACGAGCAGTACTTC.

The chain couples TRBV5-4 to TRBJ2-3; 11 bases align to TRBD2. The CDR3 sequence is 15 residues long. The germline V gene encodes CDR1 SGHNT and CDR2 YYREEE (reference sequence). With V trimmed by 5 bases and J by 4 bases, 6 bases remained unmatched. The CDR3 DNA sequence: TGTGCCAGCAGAACTAGCGGGAGCCGTGCAGATACGCAGTATTTT. Encoded protein: CASRTSGSRADTQYF.

This CDR3 reads CASSEVEETQYF. In DNA form, the CDR3 reads TGTGCCAGCAGTGAAGTGGAGGAGACCCAGTACTTC. V and J are TRBV6-1 and TRBJ2-5; no reliable D call. Germline assignment: CDR1 MNHNS and CDR2 SASEGT. V was trimmed by 1 base and J by 5 bases, leaving 5 bases between them. CDR3 length equals 12 residues.

This chain links TRBV4-2 with TRBJ2-7, with D tentatively TRBD2 (5 bases). Germline loops: CDR1 LGHNA, CDR2 YNFKEQ. Trimming removed 1 base from V and 0 bases from J, with 7 bases in between. The CDR3 has 14 amino acids. CDR3 sequence reads: CASSQGGSSYEQYF. The CDR3 nucleotides are TGTGCCAGCAGCCAAGGAGGGAGCTCCTACGAGCAGTACTTC.

This sequence joins TRBV5-1 and TRBJ2-5, with D perhaps matching TRBD1 (7 bases). The CDR3 runs to 16 residues. Trimming took 0 bases from V and 6 from J, leaving 18 bases between them. Per germline, CDR1 SGHRS and CDR2 YFSETQ. The CDR3 here is CASSLASTGRWKTQYF. Here the CDR3 DNA reads TGCGCCAGCAGCTTGGCCTCGACAGGGAGGTGGAAGACCCAGTACTTC.

This clone was seen only once. The CDR3 spells CASRLAGGAYNEQFF. For the CDR3, the DNA is TGTGCCAGCAGACTAGCGGGGGGGGCATACAATGAGCAGTTCTTC. The rearrangement uses TRBV6-5 and TRBJ2-1; the match to TRBD2 covers 13 bases. CDR3 length equals 15 residues. From germline, CDR1 is MNHEY and CDR2 SVGAGI. V dropped 6 bases and J dropped 4; count of bases not matched to a gene: 3.

This chain joins TRBV5-5 and TRBJ1-3, with 9 positions matching TRBD1. The germline gives CDR1 SGHKS, CDR2 YYEKEE (reference sequence). The CDR3 covers 15 residues. The V gene end was trimmed by 4 bases and the J gene end by 3 bases; junction bases not matched to a gene: 5. The CDR3 bases are TGTGCCAGCAGCATGACAGGGGGATATGGAAACACCATATATTTT. Translated, it gives CASSMTGGYGNTIYF.

The chain is built from TRBV5-1 and TRBJ1-1; the match to TRBD1 covers 7 bases. Germline V gene lookup returns CDR1 SGHRS and CDR2 YFSETQ. J gave up 2 bases and V 4 bases, and 5 bases lay outside the gene matches. The CDR3 runs 14 residues. CDR3 in DNA: TGCGCCAGCAGCCAGACAGGGAGAAACACTGAAGCTTTCTTT. Translation gives CASSQTGRNTEAFF.

V gene TRBV5-6 combines with J gene TRBJ2-1; weak D call: TRBD2 (6 bases). Per the germline V gene, CDR1 is SGHDT and CDR2 is YYEEEE. With 4 bases removed from V and 4 bases from J, the gap between germline ends came to 15 bases. The CDR3 is made up of 15 amino acids. CDR3 in DNA: TGTGCCAGCAGCCGCCTCGGGAGTAGGTACAATGAGCAGTTCTTC. It specifies CASSRLGSRYNEQFF.

J is TRBJ1-4 and V is TRBV21-1; the table gives TRBD1 as D, unverified against the DNA. TRBV21-1 is recorded as a pseudogene. The length of the CDR3 is 14 residues. This chain's CDR3 is CASNIWDRDEKLFF. The CDR3 region has the DNA TGTGCCAGCAACATTTGGGACAGAGATGAAAAACTGTTTTTT.

The J gene is TRBJ1-5, the V gene TRBV7-2; 8 nucleotides align to TRBD1. This CDR3 is 15 amino acids long. J lost 7 bases, V lost 5 bases, and 10 bases had no gene match. In germline, CDR1 is SGHTA, CDR2 FQGNSA. CDR3: CASSPGSGGFQPQHF. CDR3 in DNA: TGTGCCAGCAGCCCCGGATCAGGGGGCTTCCAGCCCCAGCATTTT. Complete variable domain (other parts from reference TRBV7-2 and TRBJ1-5): GAGVSQSPSNKVTEKGKDVELRCDPISGHTALYWYRQSLGQGLEFLIYFQGNSAPDKSGLPSDRFSAERTGGSVSTLTIQRTQQEDSAVYLCASSPGSGGFQPQHFGDGTRLSIL.

This clone occurred once. DNA of the CDR3: TGTGCCAGCAGTTACTCAAAGAGGGGGCTCAATCAGCCCCAGCATTTT. This translates into CASSYSKRGLNQPQHF. This chain uses TRBV6-6 with TRBJ1-5, with TRBD1 identical over 7 bases. The CDR3 length is 16 residues. The V and J ends lost 0 bases and 3 bases, in that order; junction bases with no gene match: 5. Per the germline V gene, CDR1 is MNHNY and CDR2 is SVGAGI (reference sequence).

This clone has a single count. The chain joins TRBV28 to TRBJ2-5, with 11 bases identical to TRBD1. The junction had 21 bases not matched to a gene; V was cut back by 8 bases and J by 1 base. Germline-derived CDR1 and CDR2 are MDHEN and SYDVKM. The CDR3 has 20 amino acids. The CDR3 DNA follows: TGTGCCAGCTACTCTCCGGGTGGGACAGGGGGTTTGGTGGGCCAAGAGACCCAGTACTTC. The encoded protein is CASYSPGGTGGLVGQETQYF.

V gene TRBV2 combines with J gene TRBJ2-5; maybe TRBD1 (5 bases). The germline V and J ends were trimmed by 7 bases and 4 bases, with 19 bases remaining between them. This CDR3 comprises 15 residues. The germline V gene has CDR1 SNHLY and CDR2 FYNNEI. CDR3 sequence reads: CASTLGHPMAETQYF. CDR3 coding DNA: TGTGCCAGCACCCTCGGACACCCCATGGCAGAGACCCAGTACTTC.

The V gene is TRBV25-1, the J gene TRBJ2-1, with D possibly matching TRBD1 (7 bases). CDR1 MGHDK and CDR2 SYGVNS come from the germline V gene. This CDR3 is 17 amino acids long. The V end lost 0 bases, the J end lost 1 base, and 13 bases lay between the germline ends. The CDR3: CASSEYRGTDSYNEQFF. In DNA, the CDR3 is TGTGCCAGCAGTGAATATCGGGGGACAGATTCCTACAATGAGCAGTTCTTC.

The rearrangement joins TRBV30 to TRBJ2-2; TRBD2 agrees at 7 bases. Germline-derived CDR1 and CDR2 are GTSNPN and SVGIG (reference sequence). This CDR3 comprises 14 residues. The trim removed 3 bases at V and 2 bases at J, leaving 3 bases unmatched. In DNA form, the CDR3 reads TGTGCCTGGAGGGCGGGGGTAAACACCGGGGAGCTGTTTTTT. This sequence encodes CAWRAGVNTGELFF.

J is TRBJ1-6 and V is TRBV7-8, with a weak D call TRBD1 (5 bases). From germline, CDR1 is SGHVS and CDR2 FQNEAQ. V lost 4 bases to trimming and J lost 7 bases, with 11 bases between them. The length of the CDR3 is 14 residues. CDR3 protein: CASSSGLPNSPLHF. The CDR3 nucleotides read TGTGCCAGCAGCTCGGGACTCCCAAATTCACCCCTCCACTTT.

The genes are TRBV7-9 and TRBJ2-2; a possible D gene is TRBD2 (5 bases). Per germline, CDR1 SEHNR and CDR2 FQNEAQ (reference sequence). This CDR3 has 14 residues. Deletions cut 5 bases from V and 4 bases from J, with 11 bases between. The DNA for the CDR3 is TGTGCCAGCAGCAGCCGGGATCCCACCGGGGAGCTGTTTTTT. Translating gives CASSSRDPTGELFF. The whole variable domain, remainder taken from reference TRBV7-9 and TRBJ2-2, is DTGVSQNPRHKITKRGQNVTFRCDPISEHNRLYWYRQTLGQGPEFLTYFQNEAQLEKSRLLSDRFSAERPKGSFSTLEIQRTEQGDSAMYLCASSSRDPTGELFFGEGSRLTVL.

The rearrangement uses TRBV30 and TRBJ1-2; 7 bases are a match to TRBD1. The V gene end was trimmed by 8 bases and the J gene end by 3 bases; junction bases not matched to a gene: 9. Germline CDR1 is GTSNPN and CDR2 is SVGIG (reference sequence). The CDR3 consists of 13 residues. The CDR3 region has the DNA TGTGCCCAGATACCTGACAGGGACTATGGCTACACCTTC. This sequence encodes CAQIPDRDYGYTF.

This chain joins TRBV19 and TRBJ1-5, with D possibly matching TRBD1 (5 bases). The CDR3 is made up of 14 amino acids. Germline CDR1 and CDR2: LNHDA and SQIVND (reference sequence). Trimming stripped 3 bases from V and 2 bases from J, with 8 bases between. CDR3 sequence reads: CASSIIRGNQPQHF. In DNA, the CDR3 is TGTGCCAGTAGTATTATCAGGGGCAATCAGCCCCAGCATTTT.

The CDR3 DNA sequence: TGTGCCAGCAGCTTGGTCGTCGGGAGCTCCTACAATGAGCAGTTCTTC. Translation: CASSLVVGSSYNEQFF. V usage is TRBV5-6 and J usage is TRBJ2-1; D may be TRBD2 (6 bases). CDR3 length: 16 amino acids. Trimming shortened V by 0 bases and J by 0 bases, and 10 bases separated the two germline ends. Germline CDR1 is SGHDT and CDR2 is YYEEEE.